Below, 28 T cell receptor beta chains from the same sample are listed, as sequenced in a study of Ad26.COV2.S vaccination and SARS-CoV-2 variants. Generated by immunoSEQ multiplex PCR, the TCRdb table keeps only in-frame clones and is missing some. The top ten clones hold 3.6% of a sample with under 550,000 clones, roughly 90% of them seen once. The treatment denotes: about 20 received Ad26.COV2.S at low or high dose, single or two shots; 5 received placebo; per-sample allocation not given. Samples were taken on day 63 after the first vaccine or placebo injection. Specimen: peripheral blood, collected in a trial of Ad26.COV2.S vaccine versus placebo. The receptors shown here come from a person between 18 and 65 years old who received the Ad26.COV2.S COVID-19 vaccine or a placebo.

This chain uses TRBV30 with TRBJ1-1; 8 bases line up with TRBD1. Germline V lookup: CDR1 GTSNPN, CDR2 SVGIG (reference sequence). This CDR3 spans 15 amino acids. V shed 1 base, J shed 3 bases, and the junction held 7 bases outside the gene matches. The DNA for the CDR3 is TGTGCCTGGAGTGACCTAGACAGGGGAGACACTGAAGCTTTCTTT. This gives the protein CAWSDLDRGDTEAFF.

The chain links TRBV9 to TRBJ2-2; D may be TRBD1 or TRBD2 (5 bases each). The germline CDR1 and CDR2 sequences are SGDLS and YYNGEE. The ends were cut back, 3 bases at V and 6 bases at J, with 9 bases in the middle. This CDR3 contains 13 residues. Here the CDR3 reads CASSGGTAGELFF. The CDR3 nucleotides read TGTGCCAGCAGCGGAGGGACGGCCGGGGAGCTGTTTTTT.

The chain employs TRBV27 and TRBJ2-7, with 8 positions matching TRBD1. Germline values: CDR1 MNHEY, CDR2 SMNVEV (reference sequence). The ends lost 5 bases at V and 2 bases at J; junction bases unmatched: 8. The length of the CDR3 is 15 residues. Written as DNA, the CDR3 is TGTGCCAGCAGTCAACGACAGGGGCATACCTACGAGCAGTACTTC. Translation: CASSQRQGHTYEQYF.

This chain's CDR3 is CASSFARDRNSPLHF. The CDR3 coding sequence is TGTGCCAGCAGTTTTGCCCGGGACAGAAATTCACCCCTCCACTTT. The V call is TRBV28, the J call TRBJ1-6, with 7 bases identical to TRBD1. V gave up 3 bases and J gave up 7 bases; unmatched junction bases: 6. The CDR3 covers 15 residues. In germline, CDR1 is MDHEN, CDR2 SYDVKM. Together with reference TRBV28 and TRBJ1-6, the CDR3 gives the full variable domain: DVKVTQSSRYLVKRTGEKVFLECVQDMDHENMFWYRQDPGLGLRLIYFSYDVKMKEKGDIPEGYSVSREKKERFSLILESASTNQTSMYLCASSFARDRNSPLHFGNGTRLTVT.

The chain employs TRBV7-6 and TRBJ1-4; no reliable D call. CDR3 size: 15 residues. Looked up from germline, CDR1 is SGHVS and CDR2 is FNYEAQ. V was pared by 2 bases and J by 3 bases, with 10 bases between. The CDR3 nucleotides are TGTGCCAGCAGCTTATCTGAACGGTCTAATGAAAAACTGTTTTTT. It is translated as CASSLSERSNEKLFF.

CDR3 DNA sequence: TGCGCCAGCAGTGATTCAGGGAACAGCGGCTACACCTTC. It is translated as CASSDSGNSGYTF. V gene TRBV10-2 combines with J gene TRBJ1-2, with D perhaps TRBD1 (5 bases). From germline, CDR1 is WSHSY and CDR2 SAAADI. The CDR3 loop spans 13 amino acids. Trimming pared 3 bases from V and 8 bases from J, leaving 13 bases between.

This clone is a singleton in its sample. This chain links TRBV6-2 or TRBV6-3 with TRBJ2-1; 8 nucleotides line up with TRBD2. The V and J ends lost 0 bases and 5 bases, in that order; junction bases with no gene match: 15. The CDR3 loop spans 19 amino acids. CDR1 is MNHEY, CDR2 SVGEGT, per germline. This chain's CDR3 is CASSYSSTGAGGPDNEQFF. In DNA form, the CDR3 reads TGTGCCAGCAGTTACTCGAGTACGGGCGCGGGAGGACCGGACAATGAGCAGTTCTTC.

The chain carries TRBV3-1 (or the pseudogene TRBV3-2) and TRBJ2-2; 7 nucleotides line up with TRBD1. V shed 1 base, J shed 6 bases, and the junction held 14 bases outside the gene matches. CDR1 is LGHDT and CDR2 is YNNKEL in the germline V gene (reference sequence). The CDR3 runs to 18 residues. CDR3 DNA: TGTGCCAGCAGCCAAGTCGGGGCAACCGGGACAGTACCCGGGGAGCTGTTTTTT. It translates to CASSQVGATGTVPGELFF.

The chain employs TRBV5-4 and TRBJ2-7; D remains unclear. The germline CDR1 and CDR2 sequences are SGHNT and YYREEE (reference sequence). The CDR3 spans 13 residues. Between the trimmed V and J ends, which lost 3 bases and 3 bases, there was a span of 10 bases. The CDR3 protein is CASSSIASYEQYF. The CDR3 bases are TGTGCCAGCAGCTCCATTGCGAGCTACGAGCAGTACTTC.

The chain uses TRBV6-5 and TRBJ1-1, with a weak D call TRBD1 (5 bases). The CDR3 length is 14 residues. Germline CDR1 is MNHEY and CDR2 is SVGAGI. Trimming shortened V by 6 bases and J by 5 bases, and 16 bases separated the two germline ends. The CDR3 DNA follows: TGTGCCAGCAGGCCGGGGGATGGTTGGACTGAAGCTTTCTTT. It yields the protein CASRPGDGWTEAFF.

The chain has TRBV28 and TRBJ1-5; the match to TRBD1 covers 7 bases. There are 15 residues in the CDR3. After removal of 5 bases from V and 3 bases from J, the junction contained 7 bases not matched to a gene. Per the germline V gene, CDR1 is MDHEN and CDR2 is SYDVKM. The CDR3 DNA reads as TGTGCCAGCAGTCCGTGGGACAGAGACAATCAGCCCCAGCATTTT. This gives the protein CASSPWDRDNQPQHF.

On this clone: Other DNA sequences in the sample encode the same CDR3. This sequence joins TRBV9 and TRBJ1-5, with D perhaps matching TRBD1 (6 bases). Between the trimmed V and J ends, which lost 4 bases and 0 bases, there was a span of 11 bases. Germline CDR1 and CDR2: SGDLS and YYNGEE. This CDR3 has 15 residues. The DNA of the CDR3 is TGTGCCAGCAGCTCCGGGACATCTAGCAATCAGCCCCAGCATTTT. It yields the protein CASSSGTSSNQPQHF.

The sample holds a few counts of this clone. For the CDR3, the DNA is TGTGCCAGCAGAGACAACAGGGGTGGGATATTGGAGCAGTACTTC. This codes for CASRDNRGGILEQYF. This chain joins TRBV6-4 and TRBJ2-7; 7 bases are shared with TRBD1. The CDR3 consists of 15 residues. CDR1 MRHNA and CDR2 SNTAGT come from the germline V gene. V lost 6 bases, J lost 7 bases, and 15 bases stayed unmatched.

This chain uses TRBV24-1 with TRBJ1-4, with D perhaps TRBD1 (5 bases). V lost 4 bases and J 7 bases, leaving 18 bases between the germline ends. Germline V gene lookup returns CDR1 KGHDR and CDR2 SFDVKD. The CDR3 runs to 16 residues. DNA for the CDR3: TGTGCCACCAGTGACCCATCCCGGGACCAAGGTGAAAAACTGTTTTTT. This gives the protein CATSDPSRDQGEKLFF.

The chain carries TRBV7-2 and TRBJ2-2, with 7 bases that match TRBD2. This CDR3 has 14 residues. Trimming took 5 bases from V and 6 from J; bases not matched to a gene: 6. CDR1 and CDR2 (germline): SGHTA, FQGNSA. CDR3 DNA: TGTGCCAGCAGCGAACCGGGAGGCGCCGGGGAGCTGTTTTTT. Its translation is CASSEPGGAGELFF.

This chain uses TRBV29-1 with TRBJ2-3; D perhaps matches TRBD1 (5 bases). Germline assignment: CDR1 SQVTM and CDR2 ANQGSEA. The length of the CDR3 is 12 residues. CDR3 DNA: TGCACCACCTCCCTCCAGGGTGGCACGCAGTATTTT. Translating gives CTTSLQGGTQYF.

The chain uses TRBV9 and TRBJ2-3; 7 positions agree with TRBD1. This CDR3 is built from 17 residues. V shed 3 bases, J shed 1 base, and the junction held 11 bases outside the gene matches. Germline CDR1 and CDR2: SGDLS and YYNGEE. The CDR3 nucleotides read TGTGCCAGCAGCGAGAGGACGTTAGGGGGCCGCACAGATACGCAGTATTTT. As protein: CASSERTLGGRTDTQYF.

CDR3 sequence (DNA): TGTGCCAGCAGTAAGACAGGGGGAGAGACCGGGGAGCTGTTTTTT. Protein sequence: CASSKTGGETGELFF. The V call is TRBV6-6, the J call TRBJ2-2; 9 bases align to TRBD1. With V trimmed by 5 bases and J by 5 bases, 6 bases remained unmatched. Per the germline V gene, CDR1 is MNHNY and CDR2 is SVGAGI (reference sequence). This CDR3 is built from 15 residues.

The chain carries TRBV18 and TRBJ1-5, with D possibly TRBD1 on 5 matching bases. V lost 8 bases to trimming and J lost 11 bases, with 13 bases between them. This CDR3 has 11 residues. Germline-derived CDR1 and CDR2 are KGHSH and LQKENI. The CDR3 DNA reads TGTGCCAGCGGGACTCAGGAGACCCAGCATTTT. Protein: CASGTQETQHF.

The CDR3 protein is CASSRGLTALGETQYF. CDR3 DNA sequence: TGTGCCAGCAGCCGGGGCTTGACAGCCTTAGGAGAGACCCAGTACTTC. The rearrangement links TRBV5-6 to TRBJ2-5; D is tentatively TRBD1 or TRBD2 (5 bases each). Germline V gene lookup returns CDR1 SGHDT and CDR2 YYEEEE. The ends were cut back, 4 bases at V and 4 bases at J, with 20 bases in the middle. The CDR3 loop spans 16 amino acids.

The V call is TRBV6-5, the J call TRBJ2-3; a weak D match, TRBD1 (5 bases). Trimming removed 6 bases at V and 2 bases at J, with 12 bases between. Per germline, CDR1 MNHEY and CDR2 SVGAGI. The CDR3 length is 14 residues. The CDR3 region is CASRRTGYTDTQYF. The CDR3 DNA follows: TGTGCCAGCAGAAGAACAGGTTACACAGATACGCAGTATTTT.

The CDR3 loop reads CASSFKLGGIPTPEAFF. The CDR3 DNA is TGTGCCAGCAGCTTTAAACTGGGGGGGATCCCAACCCCTGAAGCTTTCTTT. The chain couples TRBV7-9 to TRBJ1-1, with D perhaps TRBD1 (5 bases). The CDR3 extends over 17 amino acids. V was shortened by 3 bases and J by 6 bases, with 23 bases between the two germline ends. Germline V gene data show CDR1 as SEHNR and CDR2 as FQNEAQ (reference sequence).

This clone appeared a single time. CDR3 bases: TGTGCCATCAGCGCCGGGACAGAAAATCAGCCCCAGCATTTT. It codes for CAISAGTENQPQHF. The V call is TRBV10-3, the J call TRBJ1-5; 7 nucleotides agree with TRBD1. J lost 4 bases, V lost 6 bases, and 6 bases had no gene match. The CDR3 is 14 amino acids. From germline, CDR1 is ENHRY and CDR2 SYGVKD.

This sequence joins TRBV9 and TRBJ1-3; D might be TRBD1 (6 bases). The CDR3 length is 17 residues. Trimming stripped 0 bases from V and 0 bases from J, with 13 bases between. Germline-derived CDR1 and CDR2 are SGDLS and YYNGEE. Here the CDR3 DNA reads TGTGCCAGCAGCGTAGGACTCCAGGGGCTCTCTGGAAACACCATATATTTT. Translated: CASSVGLQGLSGNTIYF.

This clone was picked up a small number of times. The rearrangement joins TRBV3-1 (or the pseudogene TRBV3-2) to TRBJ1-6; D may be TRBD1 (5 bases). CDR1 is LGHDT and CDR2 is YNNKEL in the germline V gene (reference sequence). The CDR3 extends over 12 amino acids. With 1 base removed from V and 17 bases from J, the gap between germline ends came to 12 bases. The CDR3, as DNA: TGTGCCAGCAGCCAAGTAGGGGACTCTTTCCACTTT. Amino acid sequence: CASSQVGDSFHF.

CDR3 in DNA: TGTGCCAGCAGCCGCGGGCGAGGGGCTAACACCGGGGAGCTGTTTTTT. This gives the protein CASSRGRGANTGELFF. The chain has TRBV7-3 and TRBJ2-2; D may be TRBD1 or TRBD2 (5 bases each). Per the germline V gene, CDR1 is SGHTA and CDR2 is FQGTGA. This CDR3 is 16 amino acids long. The V gene lost 5 bases and the J gene lost 2 bases, with 15 bases spanning the gap.

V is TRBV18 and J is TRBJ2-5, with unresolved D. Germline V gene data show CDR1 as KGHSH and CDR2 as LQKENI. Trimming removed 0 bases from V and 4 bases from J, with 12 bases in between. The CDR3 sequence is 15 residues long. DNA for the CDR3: TGTGCCAGCTCACCACCGACCGTATGGCGAGAGACCCAGTACTTC. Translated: CASSPPTVWRETQYF.

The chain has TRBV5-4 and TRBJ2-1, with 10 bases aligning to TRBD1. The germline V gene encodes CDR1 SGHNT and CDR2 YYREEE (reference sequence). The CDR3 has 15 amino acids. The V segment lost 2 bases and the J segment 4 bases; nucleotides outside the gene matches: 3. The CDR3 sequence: CASSLDRGLYNEQFF. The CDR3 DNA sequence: TGTGCCAGCAGCTTAGACAGGGGGCTTTACAATGAGCAGTTCTTC.